This section outlines one TCR beta chain sequence together with its context. Its specificity is not known. These data originate in a study of beta chain features in type 1 diabetes. As for the study in general: Cells sorted and examined across all samples totaled more than 90,000,000.

The whole isolated RNA underwent reverse transcription, so sequencing captured expressed TCRB transcripts. The assay was immunoSEQ multiplex PCR, and TCRdb's table has in-frame clones only and misses some. The sample holds more than 300,000 clones, less than 15% seen once. Study results and limitations: When VDJ junctions were examined, type 1 diabetes patients showed fewer insertions and more deletions.

The specimen was naive CD4+ T cells from blood. This clonotype originated in a woman aged 18 to 35 in good health.

The CDR3 bases are TGTGCCTGGAGCTCCGGGACTAGGGGTAACTACGAGCAGTACTTC. Its protein product is CAWSSGTRGNYEQYF. V is TRBV30 and J is TRBJ2-7; 8 nucleotides align to TRBD2. CDR3 length equals 15 residues. After removal of 3 bases from V and 3 bases from J, the junction contained 10 bases not matched to a gene. In germline, CDR1 is GTSNPN, CDR2 SVGIG (reference sequence).